The clone carrying this T cell receptor beta chain appeared once. Its antigen is currently unknown. The sample originates from a study of monozygotic twins with cystic fibrosis. Sequenced by immunoSEQ multiplex PCR; TCRdb stores in-frame clones only, minus some. The profile shows roughly 25,000 clones, 95% to 98% of them singletons. Study results and caveats: Median Simpson clonality of approximately 0.009 suggested naive T cells predominated. Age, concordance and disease severity did not associate with shared CDR3 numbers.

The sequencing input was blood. The receptor comes from a girl aged 2-9 years with cystic fibrosis.

The CDR3 reads CASSLGQGSYEQYF. The CDR3 DNA sequence: TGTGCCAGCAGTTTAGGGCAGGGGTCCTACGAGCAGTACTTC. The rearrangement joins TRBV27 to TRBJ2-7, with a possible D match to TRBD1 (6 bases). V was trimmed by 2 bases and J by 1 base, leaving 9 bases between them. The CDR3 has 14 residues. Per germline, CDR1 MNHEY and CDR2 SMNVEV (reference sequence).